Given below is one TCR beta chain in context. The sample belongs to a study of control samples from healthy donors and cancer patients. Clones were sequenced by immunoSEQ multiplex PCR, and TCRdb holds only the in-frame ones, with some missing. The data show almost 40,000 clones, around four fifths seen once. Trimming at V came to 5 bases and at J to 3 bases, leaving 6 bases not matched to a gene. This CDR3 has 15 residues. CDR1 and CDR2 from the germline V gene are SGHVS and FQNEAQ. The source of this sequence is a woman aged 55-69 years with lung cancer. Sequencing was performed on PBMCs. The chain combines TRBV7-8 with TRBJ2-7, with 11 positions matching TRBD1. For the CDR3, the DNA is TGTGCCAGCAGCCCCGGGACAGGGGGTGGCTACGAGCAGTACTTC. The encoded protein is CASSPGTGGGYEQYF. Full variable domain (outside the CDR3, taken from reference TRBV7-8 and TRBJ2-7): GAGVSQSPRYKVAKRGQDVALRCDPISGHVSLFWYQQALGQGPEFLTYFQNEAQLDKSGLPSDRFFAERPEGSVSTLKIQRTQQEDSAVYLCASSPGTGGGYEQYFGPGTRLTVT.